This passage covers 18 T cell receptor beta chains from one sample sequenced in a study of identifying expanded T cells in peripheral blood. Clones were read by immunoSEQ multiplex PCR, and TCRdb kept only the in-frame ones, dropping some. Here the sample spans 75,000 to 90,000 clones, around 90% being singletons. The sequencing input was blood. The receptors come from a person aged 18-70 years in good health.

This chain links TRBV2 with TRBJ1-2; 7 nucleotides line up with TRBD1. The CDR3 length is 14 residues. With V trimmed by 5 bases and J by 7 bases, 10 bases remained unmatched. Germline lookup yields CDR1 SNHLY and CDR2 FYNNEI. CDR3 amino acids: CASSPTEGAGGYTF. The CDR3 nucleotides read TGTGCCAGCAGTCCAACAGAGGGGGCGGGTGGCTACACCTTC. The variable domain in full, with the rest retrieved from reference TRBV2 and TRBJ1-2, is EPEVTQTPSHQVTQMGQEVILRCVPISNHLYFYWYRQILGQKVEFLVSFYNNEISEKSEIFDDQFSVERPDGSNFTLKIRSTKLEDSAMYFCASSPTEGAGGYTFGSGTRLTVV.

The chain carries TRBV30 and TRBJ1-2, with 7 bases lining up with TRBD1. CDR1 and CDR2 (germline): GTSNPN, SVGIG (reference sequence). The CDR3 runs to 13 residues. Unmatched junction bases numbered 7, after V lost 2 bases and J lost 7 bases. The DNA for the CDR3 is TGTGCCTGGAGTAACGGAGGGGGCTCTGGCTACACCTTC. It yields the protein CAWSNGGGSGYTF. The full variable domain, in which reference TRBV30 and TRBJ1-2 provide the parts outside the CDR3, is SQTIHQWPATLVQPVGSPLSLECTVEGTSNPNLYWYRQAAGRGLQLLFYSVGIGQISSEVPQNLSASRPQDRQFILSSKKLLLSDSGFYLCAWSNGGGSGYTFGSGTRLTVV.

This chain links TRBV2 with TRBJ1-6; possibly TRBD1 for D (6 bases). There are 14 residues in the CDR3. V gave up 3 bases and J gave up 10 bases, with 13 bases separating them. Germline CDR1 is SNHLY and CDR2 is FYNNEI. The CDR3 protein is CASSEQGWSSPLHF. For the CDR3, the DNA is TGTGCCAGCAGTGAGCAGGGGTGGAGCTCACCCCTCCACTTT.

The rearrangement links TRBV7-3 to TRBJ1-1, with a weak D call TRBD1 (6 bases). Germline V gene lookup returns CDR1 SGHTA and CDR2 FQGTGA. The CDR3 totals 17 residues. Trimming removed 5 bases from V and 1 base from J, with 20 bases in between. The chain's CDR3 is CASSPMTGLRGNTEAFF. As DNA, the CDR3 is TGTGCCAGCAGCCCGATGACAGGCCTCAGAGGGAACACTGAAGCTTTCTTT.

This CDR3 is CASSEGLAGGRRSGELFF. In DNA form, the CDR3 reads TGTGCCAGCAGTGAAGGACTAGCGGGGGGGCGTCGGTCCGGGGAGCTGTTTTTT. The chain couples TRBV6-1 to TRBJ2-2; 14 bases are shared with TRBD2. CDR3 length: 18 amino acids. CDR1 and CDR2 from the germline V gene are MNHNS and SASEGT. V was clipped by 1 base and J by 6 bases; unmatched bases: 7.

This chain connects TRBV5-1 to TRBJ2-1, with 8 bases lining up with TRBD1. This CDR3 has 15 amino acids. The germline CDR1 and CDR2 sequences are SGHRS and YFSETQ. V shed 4 bases and J 10 bases; nucleotides not matched to a gene: 13. CDR3 nucleotide sequence: TGCGCCAGCAGCGGCGTGACAGGGGTTTCAGGGGAGCAGTTCTTC. Protein: CASSGVTGVSGEQFF.

The chain is built from TRBV7-9 and TRBJ1-2; D is possibly TRBD1 (6 bases). Trimming stripped 1 base from V and 8 bases from J, with 14 bases between. The CDR3 sequence is 14 residues long. Germline CDR1 is SEHNR and CDR2 is FQNEAQ (reference sequence). The CDR3 sequence is CASSLVGQGNGYTF. The CDR3 nucleotides are TGTGCCAGCAGCTTAGTAGGGCAGGGGAACGGCTACACCTTC. The entire variable domain, with the rest obtained from reference TRBV7-9 and TRBJ1-2, is as follows: DTGVSQNPRHKITKRGQNVTFRCDPISEHNRLYWYRQTLGQGPEFLTYFQNEAQLEKSRLLSDRFSAERPKGSFSTLEIQRTEQGDSAMYLCASSLVGQGNGYTFGSGTRLTVV.

V gene TRBV19 combines with J gene TRBJ1-1; the D gene is possibly TRBD1 (5 bases). With 3 bases removed from V and 1 base from J, the gap between germline ends came to 15 bases. Germline V gene sequence: CDR1 LNHDA, CDR2 SQIVND (reference sequence). This CDR3 has 16 amino acids. For the CDR3, the DNA is TGTGCCAGTAGTATTAGGCCCCAGGGAGGGAACACTGAAGCTTTCTTT. As protein: CASSIRPQGGNTEAFF.

This chain joins TRBV28 and TRBJ1-5, with 7 bases fitting TRBD1. The germline CDR1 and CDR2 sequences are MDHEN and SYDVKM. Unmatched junction bases numbered 6, after V lost 5 bases and J lost 2 bases. CDR3 length: 15 residues. The CDR3 reads CASSPTQGRNQPQHF. For the CDR3, the DNA is TGTGCCAGCAGTCCAACACAGGGGCGCAATCAGCCCCAGCATTTT.

This clone was picked up one time. V gene TRBV5-6 combines with J gene TRBJ1-1; D call uncertain. V was shortened by 4 bases and J by 1 base, with 14 bases between the two germline ends. The CDR3 has 15 residues. Per germline, CDR1 SGHDT and CDR2 YYEEEE. Here the CDR3 reads CASSPGGIRNTEAFF. The CDR3 DNA is TGTGCCAGCAGCCCTGGTGGAATTAGGAACACTGAAGCTTTCTTT.

The chain has TRBV18 and TRBJ1-4; D remains ambiguous. Germline V CDR1 and CDR2: KGHSH, LQKENI. The CDR3 is 14 residues long. Trimming took 2 bases from V and 5 from J, leaving 9 bases between them. In DNA form, the CDR3 reads TGTGCCAGCTCACCAGGGATACTCAATGAAAAACTGTTTTTT. Its translation is CASSPGILNEKLFF.

This clone was detected once. The rearrangement uses TRBV19 and TRBJ1-2; TRBD1 might be the D (6 bases). The V and J ends lost 6 bases and 0 bases respectively, with 8 bases between them. CDR1 is LNHDA and CDR2 is SQIVND in the germline V gene (reference sequence). CDR3 length equals 13 residues. CDR3 coding DNA: TGTGCCAGTAGCCGGACAGCTAACTATGGCTACACCTTC. It codes for CASSRTANYGYTF.

This clone was seen once. The chain employs TRBV28 and TRBJ1-1, with no clear D. The ends were cut back, 6 bases at V and 11 bases at J, with 10 bases in the middle. The length of the CDR3 is 10 residues. Germline assignment: CDR1 MDHEN and CDR2 SYDVKM. This CDR3 is CASSGRSAFF. DNA for the CDR3: TGTGCCAGCAGCGGGCGCTCGGCTTTCTTT.

The rearrangement joins TRBV4-3 to TRBJ2-3; 8 bases align to TRBD2. This CDR3 comprises 15 residues. After removal of 3 bases from V and 5 bases from J, the junction contained 7 bases not matched to a gene. The germline V gene has CDR1 LGHNA and CDR2 YSLEER. The CDR3 nucleotides are TGCGCCAGCAGCCACGTGGCGGGAGGAATAGATACGCAGTATTTT. This codes for CASSHVAGGIDTQYF.

Here the CDR3 reads CASRRQGAREKLFF. CDR3 DNA sequence: TGTGCCAGCAGGCGACAGGGGGCCAGAGAAAAACTGTTTTTT. V is TRBV28 and J is TRBJ1-4, with 10 bases aligning to TRBD1. The V segment lost 6 bases and the J segment 8 bases; nucleotides outside the gene matches: 6. Germline lookup yields CDR1 MDHEN and CDR2 SYDVKM. The CDR3 sequence is 14 residues long.

The chain combines TRBV4-1 with TRBJ1-5; 7 positions agree with TRBD1. Germline V gene lookup returns CDR1 MGHRA and CDR2 YSYEKL. CDR3 length: 16 amino acids. The V segment lost 0 bases and the J segment 4 bases; nucleotides outside the gene matches: 6. CDR3 region: CASSQETGRRNQPQHF. The DNA for the CDR3 is TGCGCCAGCAGCCAAGAGACAGGGAGAAGGAATCAGCCCCAGCATTTT.

The chain couples TRBV5-4 to TRBJ1-1; D is uncertain. Germline-derived CDR1 and CDR2 are SGHNT and YYREEE (reference sequence). The CDR3 sequence is 13 residues long. V lost 4 bases to trimming and J lost 0 bases, with 7 bases between them. In DNA, the CDR3 is TGTGCCAGCAGCCCACGAATGAACACTGAAGCTTTCTTT. As protein: CASSPRMNTEAFF.

The genes are TRBV2 and TRBJ2-1; D possibly corresponds to TRBD2 (6 bases). Trimming cost V 7 bases and J 4 bases, with 14 bases left between them. CDR1 and CDR2 (germline): SNHLY, FYNNEI. This CDR3 region has 14 residues. This CDR3 is CASKGRGDYNEQFF. The CDR3, as DNA: TGTGCCAGCAAAGGGCGGGGAGATTACAATGAGCAGTTCTTC.